These 20 T cell receptor beta chains were all obtained from the same sample, sequenced in a study of OX40 agonist ivuxolimab in advanced cancers. Assay used: immunoSEQ multiplex PCR; TCRdb lists only in-frame clones, some missing. The table includes tens of thousands of clones, around 90% detected once. The input for sequencing was CD4+ or CD8+ T cells sorted from blood, taken in a trial of the OX40 agonist ivuxolimab. These receptors came from an adult with an advanced solid tumor such as melanoma, head and neck, liver or kidney cancer.

The rearrangement joins TRBV6-6 to TRBJ2-3, with 7 bases matching TRBD2. The junction had 5 bases not matched to a gene; V was cut back by 2 bases and J by 3 bases. The germline V gene encodes CDR1 MNHNY and CDR2 SVGAGI (reference sequence). The CDR3 extends over 15 amino acids. CDR3 nucleotide sequence: TGTGCCAGCAGTTACCCGGGACTACAAACAGATACGCAGTATTTT. Amino acids: CASSYPGLQTDTQYF.

The chain carries TRBV18 and TRBJ1-2, with a tentative D call TRBD1 (6 bases). CDR1 KGHSH and CDR2 LQKENI come from the germline V gene. V lost 3 bases, J lost 8 bases, and 16 bases lay in between. The CDR3 is made up of 14 amino acids. The CDR3 region is CASSPVRETGGYTF. The CDR3 DNA sequence: TGTGCCAGCTCACCGGTCAGGGAAACAGGGGGCTACACCTTC.

The chain couples TRBV28 to TRBJ2-7; the match to TRBD1 covers 8 bases. Germline V gene data show CDR1 as MDHEN and CDR2 as SYDVKM. CDR3 size: 15 residues. J was trimmed by 3 bases and V by 6 bases; bases with no gene match: 10. CDR3 sequence reads: CASRPRDRRLYEQYF. CDR3 DNA: TGTGCCAGCAGACCTAGGGACAGGAGGCTCTACGAGCAGTACTTC.

The gene calls are TRBV7-3 and TRBJ2-1, with D perhaps TRBD2 (6 bases). V was trimmed by 0 bases and J by 2 bases, leaving 8 bases between them. The CDR3 covers 15 residues. Germline V gene data show CDR1 as SGHTA and CDR2 as FQGTGA. CDR3 sequence reads: CASSLTGSTYNEQFF. The CDR3 DNA sequence: TGTGCCAGCAGCTTAACCGGGAGTACCTACAATGAGCAGTTCTTC.

The table lists this clone with a count of one. The chain combines TRBV5-4 with TRBJ2-1, with 10 bases identical to TRBD2. V trimming: 4 bases; J trimming: 6 bases; junction bases outside the gene matches: 4. The CDR3 has 14 amino acids. The V gene's germline CDR1 is SGHNT and CDR2 YYREEE (reference sequence). CDR3 sequence (DNA): TGTGCCAGCAGCGGGGGACTAGCGATCAATGAGCAGTTCTTC. Amino acids: CASSGGLAINEQFF. Supplemented by reference TRBV5-4 and TRBJ2-1, the full variable domain reads ETGVTQSPTHLIKTRGQQVTLRCSSQSGHNTVSWYQQALGQGPQFIFQYYREEENGRGNFPPRFSGLQFPNYSSELNVNALELDDSALYLCASSGGLAINEQFFGPGTRLTVL.

The gene calls are TRBV6-1 and TRBJ1-4; D is undetermined. The V end lost 2 bases, the J end lost 0 bases, and 7 bases lay between the germline ends. The germline V gene encodes CDR1 MNHNS and CDR2 SASEGT. The CDR3 loop spans 15 amino acids. The CDR3 bases are TGTGCCAGCAGTGAAATGGGAACAACTAATGAAAAACTGTTTTTT. Translating gives CASSEMGTTNEKLFF.

This clone was recorded once. The rearrangement uses TRBV29-1 and TRBJ2-2; D ambiguous. This CDR3 region has 13 residues. V gave up 4 bases and J gave up 0 bases, with 6 bases separating them. Germline values: CDR1 SQVTM, CDR2 ANQGSEA. CDR3 in amino acids: CSVGRPNTGELFF. The CDR3 DNA is TGCAGCGTTGGTAGGCCGAACACCGGGGAGCTGTTTTTT.

This chain connects TRBV5-1 to TRBJ2-7, with 7 bases aligning to TRBD2. Losses at the gene ends were 1 base for V and 11 bases for J; bases not matched to a gene: 6. CDR1 is SGHRS and CDR2 is YFSETQ in the germline V gene. CDR3 length: 12 residues. CDR3 bases: TGCGCCAGCAGCTTGTACGGGGGGTTCGAGTACTTC. Protein sequence: CASSLYGGFEYF.

The chain recombines TRBV29-1 with TRBJ1-1; D remains unclear. Germline V gives CDR1 SQVTM, CDR2 ANQGSEA. The CDR3 sequence is 14 residues long. V gave up 6 bases and J gave up 4 bases, with 18 bases separating them. The chain's CDR3 is CSVGGVGMGTEAFF. The CDR3 bases are TGCAGCGTCGGTGGGGTAGGGATGGGCACTGAAGCTTTCTTT.

In its sample, this clone was seen a few times. The chain combines TRBV30 with TRBJ1-4; D remains ambiguous. CDR1 is GTSNPN, CDR2 SVGIG, per germline (reference sequence). V dropped 1 base and J dropped 8 bases, with 8 bases sitting between them. The length of the CDR3 is 12 residues. The chain's CDR3 is CAWSGQHEKLFF. DNA of the CDR3: TGTGCCTGGAGTGGGCAACACGAAAAACTGTTTTTT.

This clone was recorded only once. The chain links TRBV4-2 to TRBJ2-5; no clear D. CDR1 LGHNA and CDR2 YNFKEQ come from the germline V gene. Trimming left V 0 bases short and J 1 base short, with 12 bases between. The CDR3 runs 16 residues. CDR3 coding DNA: TGTGCCAGCAGCCAAGAACCGAGTCAACGCCAAGAGACCCAGTACTTC. As protein: CASSQEPSQRQETQYF.

The chain couples TRBV9 to TRBJ2-1; D might be TRBD1 or TRBD2, each matching 6 bases. Germline assignment: CDR1 SGDLS and CDR2 YYNGEE. Trimming took off 0 bases at V and 5 bases at J, with 12 bases between the two ends. The CDR3 covers 15 residues. Written as DNA, the CDR3 is TGTGCCAGCAGCGTAGTAGGGGGGAGGCACAATGAGCAGTTCTTC. It yields the protein CASSVVGGRHNEQFF.

This chain joins TRBV4-1 and TRBJ2-6; TRBD2 is a possible D gene (5 bases). Looked up from germline, CDR1 is MGHRA and CDR2 is YSYEKL. Trimming stripped 0 bases from V and 4 bases from J, with 7 bases between. This CDR3 is 15 amino acids long. The DNA for the CDR3 is TGCGCCAGCAGCCAAGATCCGGGGGGGGCCAACGTCCTGACTTTC. As protein: CASSQDPGGANVLTF.

The chain carries TRBV6-5 and TRBJ1-2; TRBD1 agrees at 8 bases. J gave up 5 bases and V 6 bases, and 5 bases lay outside the gene matches. The CDR3 is 13 amino acids. Germline V gene lookup returns CDR1 MNHEY and CDR2 SVGAGI. The DNA of the CDR3 is TGTGCCAGCAGCCCTAACAGGGGGTATGGCTACACCTTC. It translates to CASSPNRGYGYTF.

This rearrangement joins TRBV30 to TRBJ2-5; D remains ambiguous. Germline lookup yields CDR1 GTSNPN and CDR2 SVGIG (reference sequence). This CDR3 region has 13 residues. Trimming removed 4 bases from V and 4 bases from J, with 13 bases in between. The CDR3 region is CAWTVGSRETQYF. DNA for the CDR3: TGTGCCTGGACAGTAGGGTCGAGAGAGACCCAGTACTTC.

The CDR3 region is CAIRRMGTGFYEQYF. The CDR3 nucleotides are TGTGCCATCAGACGGATGGGGACAGGGTTCTACGAGCAGTACTTC. J is TRBJ2-7 and V is TRBV10-3, with 9 bases aligning to TRBD1. CDR1 ENHRY and CDR2 SYGVKD come from the germline V gene. The J segment lost 3 bases and the V segment lost 6 bases, leaving 9 bases of the junction unmatched. The CDR3 totals 15 residues.

V usage is TRBV7-2 and J usage is TRBJ2-4; D gene uncertain. Trimming stripped 5 bases from V and 0 bases from J, with 11 bases between. The CDR3 contains 15 residues. The germline gives CDR1 SGHTA, CDR2 FQGNSA. The CDR3 nucleotides read TGTGCCAGCAGCAGAAAACCGGGAGCCAAAAACATTCAGTACTTC. As protein: CASSRKPGAKNIQYF.

In nucleotides, the CDR3 is TGTGCTAGTGGTTTGGCACGTCCCGACAGTCCCTATGGCTACACCTTC. It codes for CASGLARPDSPYGYTF. The chain links TRBV12-5 to TRBJ1-2; D is perhaps TRBD1 (5 bases). Trimming took 1 base from V and 4 from J, leaving 16 bases between them. The germline gives CDR1 LGHNT, CDR2 FRNRAP. The CDR3 runs 16 residues.

DNA for the CDR3: TGTGCCAGCAGCTCTGGAACAGGGACTCACTACGAGCAGTACTTC. Protein sequence: CASSSGTGTHYEQYF. The rearrangement links TRBV5-6 to TRBJ2-7, with D perhaps matching TRBD1 or TRBD2 (6 bases each). Germline values: CDR1 SGHDT, CDR2 YYEEEE. V lost 3 bases and J lost 3, with 16 bases in between. This CDR3 comprises 15 residues.

The chain recombines TRBV9 with TRBJ2-7, with 9 bases lining up with TRBD2. CDR1 is SGDLS and CDR2 is YYNGEE in the germline V gene. This CDR3 has 16 amino acids. Trimming cost V 3 bases and J 6 bases; bases outside gene matches: 13. CDR3: CASSATSGRIEGEQYF. The CDR3 nucleotides read TGTGCCAGCAGCGCTACTAGCGGGCGAATAGAGGGCGAGCAGTACTTC.